Listed below are T cell receptor beta chains from one sample, sequenced in a study of T cell changes during pregnancy in multiple sclerosis. Profiling relied on immunoSEQ multiplex PCR, and the TCRdb table lists in-frame clones only, not all of them. The sample holds about 48,000 clones; over 80% are singletons and the top ten take roughly 0.85%. The sample in question was CD4+ T cells from peripheral blood mononuclear cells, obtained in the second trimester of pregnancy. The receptor source for this set is a female donor in good health, enrolled as a control in a pregnancy study. Each CDR3 is given with its conserved first and last residue. The order of the fields is clone size, V gene, J gene, D gene, CDR3 DNA, CDR3 protein. The D gene is left open where the match is weak. Clone sizes are given selectively: once, few, many, or a class where the clone is expanded.

abundance: -
v_gene: TRBV16
j_gene: TRBJ1-2
d_gene: TRBD1
CDR3nt: TGTGCCAGCAGTCGGACAGGGGGCGGTGGCTACACCTTC
CDR3aa: CASSRTGGGGYTF

abundance: few
v_gene: TRBV27
j_gene: TRBJ1-5
d_gene: TRBD1
CDR3nt: TGTGCCAGCAGTTTAAGGCAGGGGGTTTTGGGCAATCAGCCCCAGCATTTT
CDR3aa: CASSLRQGVLGNQPQHF

abundance: few
v_gene: TRBV11-3
j_gene: TRBJ1-1
d_gene: -
CDR3nt: TGTGCCAGCAGCTTAGGGGGAGTTTCTGAAGCTTTCTTT
CDR3aa: CASSLGGVSEAFF

abundance: -
v_gene: TRBV7-9
j_gene: TRBJ2-3
d_gene: TRBD2
CDR3nt: TGTGCCAGCAGCATCACAGCGGGAACCACAGATACGCAGTATTTT
CDR3aa: CASSITAGTTDTQYF

abundance: -
v_gene: TRBV19
j_gene: TRBJ1-2
d_gene: -
CDR3nt: TGTGCCAGTAGTAAAGGAGGAATCTATGGCTACACCTTC
CDR3aa: CASSKGGIYGYTF

abundance: once
v_gene: TRBV19
j_gene: TRBJ2-7
d_gene: TRBD1
CDR3nt: TGTGCCAGTAGTGTCGGGACAGTCTACGAGCAGTACTTC
CDR3aa: CASSVGTVYEQYF

abundance: once
v_gene: TRBV18
j_gene: TRBJ1-1
d_gene: -
CDR3nt: TGTGCCAGCTCACCACTGTTCACCCTAAGGGGGAAGAACACTGAAGCTTTCTTT
CDR3aa: CASSPLFTLRGKNTEAFF

abundance: once
v_gene: TRBV27
j_gene: TRBJ1-3
d_gene: -
CDR3nt: TGTGCCAGCAAAGGGGCCTCCTCTGGAAACACCATATATTTT
CDR3aa: CASKGASSGNTIYF

abundance: once
v_gene: TRBV14
j_gene: TRBJ2-1
d_gene: -
CDR3nt: TGTGCCAGCAGCCAAGAGCGGGGACAGTTCCTTTACAATGAGCAGTTCTTC
CDR3aa: CASSQERGQFLYNEQFF

abundance: -
v_gene: TRBV28
j_gene: TRBJ1-2
d_gene: -
CDR3nt: TGTGCCAGCAGTTTAATCGGGGAGGCGGACTATGGCTACACCTTC
CDR3aa: CASSLIGEADYGYTF

abundance: once
v_gene: TRBV18
j_gene: TRBJ2-2
d_gene: TRBD2
CDR3nt: TGTGCCAGCCAAGGACTAGCGGGAGGAACCGGGGAGCTGTTTTTT
CDR3aa: CASQGLAGGTGELFF

abundance: -
v_gene: TRBV27
j_gene: TRBJ1-6
d_gene: -
CDR3nt: TGTGCCAGCAGTTACGGTATCTATAATTCACCCCTCCACTTT
CDR3aa: CASSYGIYNSPLHF

abundance: -
v_gene: TRBV15
j_gene: TRBJ2-5
d_gene: -
CDR3nt: TGTGCCACCAGCAGCGACACCTACCAAGAGACCCAGTACTTC
CDR3aa: CATSSDTYQETQYF

abundance: -
v_gene: TRBV19
j_gene: TRBJ2-2
d_gene: -
CDR3nt: TGTGCCAGTTGCGACAATACCGGGGAGCTGTTTTTT
CDR3aa: CASCDNTGELFF

abundance: -
v_gene: TRBV20-1
j_gene: TRBJ2-5
d_gene: -
CDR3nt: TGCAGTGCTAGACGAGAGACCCAGTACTTC
CDR3aa: CSARRETQYF

abundance: -
v_gene: TRBV5-1
j_gene: TRBJ1-3
d_gene: TRBD1
CDR3nt: TGCGCCAGCAGCAAAGCCGGGACAGGGCAGGGAAACACCATATATTTT
CDR3aa: CASSKAGTGQGNTIYF

abundance: -
v_gene: TRBV11-2
j_gene: TRBJ1-2
d_gene: -
CDR3nt: TGTGCCAGCAGCTTCAGGGGTGGGGCTGGCTACACCTTC
CDR3aa: CASSFRGGAGYTF

abundance: -
v_gene: TRBV5-1
j_gene: TRBJ2-5
d_gene: -
CDR3nt: TGCGCCAGCCGTCGGACCCCTGGGGTCGGGGAAGAGACCCAGTACTTC
CDR3aa: CASRRTPGVGEETQYF

abundance: -
v_gene: TRBV7-2
j_gene: TRBJ1-4
d_gene: TRBD1
CDR3nt: TGTGCCAGCAGCCCCCCAGGGGGTCGTTATGAAAAACTGTTTTTT
CDR3aa: CASSPPGGRYEKLFF

abundance: -
v_gene: TRBV19
j_gene: TRBJ2-1
d_gene: TRBD2
CDR3nt: TGTGCCAGTAAATCTAGCGGGGGCCATGAGCAGTTCTTC
CDR3aa: CASKSSGGHEQFF

abundance: -
v_gene: TRBV7-2
j_gene: TRBJ2-3
d_gene: TRBD2
CDR3nt: TGTGCCAGCAGCTTAGTCGGTAGCGGGAGGGCCGATACGCAGTATTTT
CDR3aa: CASSLVGSGRADTQYF

abundance: -
v_gene: TRBV14
j_gene: TRBJ1-1
d_gene: -
CDR3nt: TGTGCCAGCAGCCAAGATGGGGCGACAGATGAAGCTTTCTTT
CDR3aa: CASSQDGATDEAFF

abundance: -
v_gene: TRBV18
j_gene: TRBJ2-7
d_gene: TRBD1
CDR3nt: TGTGCCAGCTCACCACCGGAAGACGCAGGGGGCGAGCAGTACTTC
CDR3aa: CASSPPEDAGGEQYF

abundance: once
v_gene: TRBV7-3
j_gene: TRBJ2-1
d_gene: TRBD2
CDR3nt: TGTGCCAGCAGCTCTATGGCGGGAGGGAACAATGAGCAGTTCTTC
CDR3aa: CASSSMAGGNNEQFF

abundance: -
v_gene: TRBV7-8
j_gene: TRBJ2-1
d_gene: -
CDR3nt: TGTGCCAGCAGCTTAGTTAGCGGTCGCTCCTACAATGAGCAGTTCTTC
CDR3aa: CASSLVSGRSYNEQFF

abundance: once
v_gene: TRBV5-6
j_gene: TRBJ1-1
d_gene: -
CDR3nt: TGTGCCAGCAGCTTGGGGGCGGGCAGTGTGTGGATGAACACTGAAGCTTTCTTT
CDR3aa: CASSLGAGSVWMNTEAFF

abundance: -
v_gene: TRBV2
j_gene: TRBJ2-6
d_gene: TRBD2
CDR3nt: TGTGCCAGCATCTTTAGCGGGGGGGCCCCCTCTGGGGCCAACGTCCTGACTTTC
CDR3aa: CASIFSGGAPSGANVLTF

abundance: -
v_gene: TRBV18
j_gene: TRBJ2-7
d_gene: TRBD2
CDR3nt: TGTGCCAGCTCACCCCCGACTAGCGGCTACGAGCAGTACTTC
CDR3aa: CASSPPTSGYEQYF

abundance: -
v_gene: TRBV2
j_gene: TRBJ2-7
d_gene: TRBD2
CDR3nt: TGTGCCAGCAGTTCCCCGGGACTACGAGTGTCGGGCGAGCAGTACTTC
CDR3aa: CASSSPGLRVSGEQYF